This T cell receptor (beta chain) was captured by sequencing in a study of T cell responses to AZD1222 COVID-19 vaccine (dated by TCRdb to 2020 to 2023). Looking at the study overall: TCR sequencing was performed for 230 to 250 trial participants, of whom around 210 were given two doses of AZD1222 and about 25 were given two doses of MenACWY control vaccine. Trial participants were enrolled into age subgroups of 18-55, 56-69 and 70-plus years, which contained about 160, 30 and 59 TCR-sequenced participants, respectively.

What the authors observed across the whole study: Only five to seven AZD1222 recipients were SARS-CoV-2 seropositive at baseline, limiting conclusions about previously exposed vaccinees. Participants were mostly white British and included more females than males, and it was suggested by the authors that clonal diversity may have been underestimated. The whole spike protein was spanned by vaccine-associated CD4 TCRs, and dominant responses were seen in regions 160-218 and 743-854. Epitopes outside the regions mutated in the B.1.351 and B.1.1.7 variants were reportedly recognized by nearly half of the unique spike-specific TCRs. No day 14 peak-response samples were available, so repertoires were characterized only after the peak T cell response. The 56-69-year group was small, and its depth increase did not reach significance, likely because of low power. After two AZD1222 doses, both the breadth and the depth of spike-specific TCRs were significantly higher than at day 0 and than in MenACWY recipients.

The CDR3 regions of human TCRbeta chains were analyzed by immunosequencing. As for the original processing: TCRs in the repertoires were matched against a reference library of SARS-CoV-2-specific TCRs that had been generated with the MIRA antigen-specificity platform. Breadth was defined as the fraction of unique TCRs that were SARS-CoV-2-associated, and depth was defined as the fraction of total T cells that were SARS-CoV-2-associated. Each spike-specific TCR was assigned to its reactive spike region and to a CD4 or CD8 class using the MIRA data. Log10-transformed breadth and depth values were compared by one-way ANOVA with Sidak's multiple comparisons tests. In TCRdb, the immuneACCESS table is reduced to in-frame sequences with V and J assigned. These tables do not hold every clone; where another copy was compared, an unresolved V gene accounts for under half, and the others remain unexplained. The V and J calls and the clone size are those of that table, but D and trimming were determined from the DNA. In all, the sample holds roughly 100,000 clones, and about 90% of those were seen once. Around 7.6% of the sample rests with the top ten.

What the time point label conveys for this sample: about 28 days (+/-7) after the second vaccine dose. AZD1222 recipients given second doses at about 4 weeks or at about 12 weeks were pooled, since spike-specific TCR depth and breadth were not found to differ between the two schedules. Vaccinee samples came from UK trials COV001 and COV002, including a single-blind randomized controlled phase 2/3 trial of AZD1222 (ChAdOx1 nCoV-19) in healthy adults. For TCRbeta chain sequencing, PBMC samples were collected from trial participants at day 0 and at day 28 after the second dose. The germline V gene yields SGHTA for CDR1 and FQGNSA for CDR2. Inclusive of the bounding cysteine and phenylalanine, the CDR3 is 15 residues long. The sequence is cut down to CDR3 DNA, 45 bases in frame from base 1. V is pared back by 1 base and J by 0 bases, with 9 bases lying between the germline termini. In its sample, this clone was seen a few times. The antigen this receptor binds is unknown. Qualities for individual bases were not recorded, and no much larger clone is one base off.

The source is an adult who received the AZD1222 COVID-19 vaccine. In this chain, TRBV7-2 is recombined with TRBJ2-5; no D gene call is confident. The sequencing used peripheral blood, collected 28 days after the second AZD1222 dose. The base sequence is TGTGCCAGCAGCTTAGGTCCCGTCTACCAAGAGACCCAGTACTTC. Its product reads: CASSLGPVYQETQYF.